The clone carrying this TCR beta chain was observed a handful of times. The sample comes from a study of CD8 T cells in ankylosing spondylitis. This CDR3 is built from 17 residues. Germline values: CDR1 LNHDA, CDR2 SQIVND (reference sequence). Trimming cost V 5 bases and J 3 bases; bases outside gene matches: 12. TCRdb re-analysed the 5' RACE reads in MiXCR, keeping a single row per CDR3 protein. In the table there are 200,000 to 250,000 distinct CDR3 sequences, approximately 10% of which are singletons. Sequencing was performed on blood, either unsorted or a sorted T cell fraction (not recorded which). This chain uses TRBV19 with TRBJ2-2; TRBD1 matches at 7 bases. The TCR was taken from a male donor with ankylosing spondylitis or in good health (not recorded which). Written as DNA, the CDR3 is TGTGCCAGTAGTCCCGGGGACAGTACAACCTACACCGGGGAGCTGTTTTTT. Translation gives CASSPGDSTTYTGELFF.